This is a list of T cell receptor beta chains from one sample in a study of blood T cell repertoires in COVID-19. The protocol was immunoSEQ multiplex PCR, while the TCRdb copy is restricted to in-frame clones and leaves out a portion. Here the sample spans roughly 250,000 clones, around 81% being singletons. Sequenced sample: peripheral blood. These receptor sequences come from a woman aged 60-70 years with active or convalescent COVID-19. Both conserved end residues are part of each CDR3. The D gene is left open where the match is weak. Not every row has a clone size; where given, it reads once, few, many or a size class.

abundance	d_gene	v_gene	j_gene	CDR3nt	CDR3aa
-	TRBD1	TRBV5-6	TRBJ2-3	TGTGCCAGCAGCGGGACAGGGGCCGCTAACGAAGATACGCAGTATTTT	CASSGTGAANEDTQYF
few	-	TRBV4-3	TRBJ1-4	TGCGCCAGCAGCCCCTTCTCGGCAGGATTTGAAAAACTGTTTTTT	CASSPFSAGFEKLFF
once	TRBD2	TRBV6-2/TRBV6-3	TRBJ2-5	TGTGCCAGCAGTTACGGGCTAGCGGGCCAAGAGACCCAGTACTTC	CASSYGLAGQETQYF
many	-	TRBV9	TRBJ1-2	TGTGCCAGCAGCGGGGGGACACTTCTGCCATATGGCTACACCTTC	CASSGGTLLPYGYTF
-	TRBD2	TRBV5-6	TRBJ2-5	TGTGCCAGCAGCTTTACTAGCGGAGAGACCCAGTACTTC	CASSFTSGETQYF
-	-	TRBV11-2	TRBJ1-3	TGTGCCAGCAGCTTGGGACTCTCTGGAAACACCATATATTTT	CASSLGLSGNTIYF
-	-	TRBV10-3	TRBJ2-5	TGTGCCATCAGTGACGTCGAGGGAGGACAAGAGACCCAGTACTTC	CAISDVEGGQETQYF
-	-	TRBV10-3	TRBJ1-1	TGTGCCATCACGGAAGGGGGATGGAACACTGAAGCTTTCTTT	CAITEGGWNTEAFF
few	TRBD1	TRBV7-9	TRBJ2-5	TGTGCCAGCAGCGATGACAGGGACCAAGAGACCCAGTACTTC	CASSDDRDQETQYF
-	-	TRBV5-1	TRBJ2-2	TGCGCCAGCAGTTTTAGGGGTACGTTGAACACCGGGGAGCTGTTTTTT	CASSFRGTLNTGELFF
many	TRBD1	TRBV6-5	TRBJ2-7	TGTGCCAGCAGTTACACAGGGACAGGTCGATACGAGCAGTACTTC	CASSYTGTGRYEQYF
once	-	TRBV28	TRBJ2-3	TGTGCCAGCAGTTCCCCAGGGGATACGGGCACAGATACGCAGTATTTT	CASSSPGDTGTDTQYF
many	-	TRBV7-6	TRBJ2-5	TGTGCCAGCAGCTTACGCCTGGAGGCAGTCCAAGAGACCCAGTACTTC	CASSLRLEAVQETQYF
-	TRBD2	TRBV19	TRBJ2-7	TGTGCCAGTAGTATTCGACTAGCGGGGGGGTACGAGCAGTACTTC	CASSIRLAGGYEQYF
-	-	TRBV20-1	TRBJ2-7	TGCAGTGCTAGTGCAACCGAGGGGACTTTCCTATACGAGCAGTACTTC	CSASATEGTFLYEQYF
-	TRBD1	TRBV18	TRBJ1-3	TGTGCCAGCTCGTCCCGGGACAGGGGTGTTGGAAACACCATATATTTT	CASSSRDRGVGNTIYF
once	TRBD1	TRBV28	TRBJ2-1	TGTGCCAGCAGCGCCGCCGGGACAGGGTCGGACGGTGAGCAGTTCTTC	CASSAAGTGSDGEQFF
-	TRBD1	TRBV2	TRBJ2-7	TGTGCCAGCAGTGAGGGTCGGGACAGGGCCTACGAGCAGTACTTC	CASSEGRDRAYEQYF
-	TRBD1	TRBV6-5	TRBJ1-6	TGTGCCAGCAGTTACTTGGGGACAGTTAATTCACCCCTCCACTTT	CASSYLGTVNSPLHF
-	-	TRBV7-9	TRBJ1-6	TGTGCCAGCAGCTTCGGGGAGAAAAATTCACCCCTCCACTTT	CASSFGEKNSPLHF
few	TRBD1	TRBV27	TRBJ1-2	TGTGCCAGCAGTTTATCGGGACAGTCCTATGGCTACACCTTC	CASSLSGQSYGYTF
-	-	TRBV7-9	TRBJ1-1	TGTGCCAGCACCCAACTCCTAAAGGGGGAGTGGATAGGAGCTTTCTTT	CASTQLLKGEWIGAFF
-	TRBD1	TRBV25-1	TRBJ1-2	TGTGCCAGCAGTAGGGGGACAGGGTATGGCTACACCTTC	CASSRGTGYGYTF
-	TRBD1	TRBV2	TRBJ2-4	TGTGCCAGCAGGAGACAGGGGTTGGCCAAAAACATTCAGTACTTC	CASRRQGLAKNIQYF
-	TRBD2	TRBV9	TRBJ2-7	TGTGCCAGCAGCGCCGGGACTAGCGGCCAGCAGTACTTC	CASSAGTSGQQYF
-	TRBD1	TRBV5-5	TRBJ2-7	TGTGCCAGCAGCCTCTTTTCGACAGGGGGGTGGTACGAGCAGTACTTC	CASSLFSTGGWYEQYF
few	TRBD1	TRBV7-9	TRBJ2-1	TGTGCCAGCAGCCCCCTTGGCAGGGGGTTAAATGAGCAGTTCTTC	CASSPLGRGLNEQFF
few	-	TRBV27	TRBJ1-5	TGTGCCAGCAGTATCGCAGGGGTTGATCAGCCCCAGCATTTT	CASSIAGVDQPQHF
once	TRBD2	TRBV7-2	TRBJ2-5	TGTGCCAGCAGCTTAACTAGCGGGGGGGGGTACCAAGAGACCCAGTACTTC	CASSLTSGGGYQETQYF
-	-	TRBV7-2	TRBJ1-2	TGTGCCAGCAGCTTAGGACTTGCTTCTCAGGGCTACACCTTC	CASSLGLASQGYTF
-	-	TRBV2	TRBJ1-4	TGTGCCAGCAGTACGTGGGGGCTAAATGAAAAACTGTTTTTT	CASSTWGLNEKLFF
-	-	TRBV30	TRBJ1-2	TGTGCCTGGACAGGGTTTGGTGGCTACACCTTC	CAWTGFGGYTF
once	-	TRBV24-1	TRBJ1-2	TGTGCCACCAGTGATTTGGTGGGGCGGGGAGGCTACACCTTC	CATSDLVGRGGYTF
-	-	TRBV9	TRBJ2-5	TGTGCCAGCAGCGCCCGGACAGTCCCAGAGACCCAGTACTTC	CASSARTVPETQYF
once	-	TRBV15	TRBJ1-3	TGTGCCACCAGCAGAGATCGGGGGGTCAGGGGAAACACCATATATTTT	CATSRDRGVRGNTIYF
-	TRBD1	TRBV2	TRBJ1-2	TGTGCCAGCAGTGGGACAGGGGATCCCGCGATGGGTGGCTACACCTTC	CASSGTGDPAMGGYTF
-	-	TRBV2	TRBJ1-6	TGTGCCAGCAGTAAAACAGGCGCGGATTTATTCTATAATTCACCCCTCCACTTT	CASSKTGADLFYNSPLHF
-	-	TRBV2	TRBJ2-3	TGTGCCAGCAGTGTTGACAAGCCCACAGATACGCAGTATTTT	CASSVDKPTDTQYF
-	-	TRBV9	TRBJ1-5	TGTGCCAGCAGCGTAGAAGGGGGGGCGGTTAAACAGCCCCAGCATTTT	CASSVEGGAVKQPQHF
-	TRBD1	TRBV6-2/TRBV6-3	TRBJ1-6	TGTGCCAGCAGTTATCAGGGGGAGTCACCCCTCCACTTT	CASSYQGESPLHF
-	-	TRBV5-1	TRBJ2-7	TGCGCCAGCAGCTCCCGCGGGTGGTGGGGAAGGGAATCCTACGAGCAGTACTTC	CASSSRGWWGRESYEQYF
-	-	TRBV5-4	TRBJ2-2	TGTGCCAGCAGCTTAGGGGGGGCGAGGGCCGGGGAGCTGTTTTTT	CASSLGGARAGELFF
-	TRBD1	TRBV19	TRBJ1-1	TGTGCCAGTAGTATGGAGGGGGCGAGGACTGAAGCTTTCTTT	CASSMEGARTEAFF
-	TRBD1	TRBV12-3/TRBV12-4	TRBJ1-2	TGTGCCAGCACCCCCCAGGGGGCATATGGCTACACCTTC	CASTPQGAYGYTF
-	-	TRBV5-4	TRBJ1-1	TGTGCCAGCAGCTTGGGGGGGGGTATGAACACTGAAGCTTTCTTT	CASSLGGGMNTEAFF
-	TRBD1	TRBV28	TRBJ1-2	TGTGCCAGCAGGGACAGGGCTTCAGATGGCTACACCTTC	CASRDRASDGYTF
-	TRBD2	TRBV4-1	TRBJ2-7	TGCGCCAGCAGCCAAGAGCGGGAGATCGGAACCTACGAGCAGTACTTC	CASSQEREIGTYEQYF
-	-	TRBV13	TRBJ2-3	TGTGCCAGCAGCTTACGGGGACAACGCGCGTCAGATACGCAGTATTTT	CASSLRGQRASDTQYF
-	-	TRBV19	TRBJ1-5	TGTGCCAGTACCATAAGGGAGGTGGCTCAGCCCCAGCATTTT	CASTIREVAQPQHF
-	-	TRBV11-3	TRBJ2-6	TGTGCCAGCAGCTTAGGAGAGGGCTCTGGGGCCAACGTCCTGACTTTC	CASSLGEGSGANVLTF
-	-	TRBV4-3	TRBJ2-1	TGCGCCAGCAGCCAAGATCGAAGGGGCTGGGTCAGTGAGCAGTTCTTC	CASSQDRRGWVSEQFF
-	TRBD1	TRBV9	TRBJ1-3	TGTGCCAGCAGCGTAGGGACAGGGGAGTCTGGAAACACCATATATTTT	CASSVGTGESGNTIYF
-	TRBD1	TRBV18	TRBJ1-2	TGTGCCAGCTCACCACGGGACAGGGGTGGCTACACCTTC	CASSPRDRGGYTF
-	TRBD1	TRBV3-1/TRBV3-2	TRBJ2-7	TGTGCCAGCAGCCGGACAGGGGGCGAGCAGTACTTC	CASSRTGGEQYF
-	TRBD1	TRBV2	TRBJ1-5	TGTGCCAGCAGTGCCGGGACAGGGGTGAGCAATCAGCCCCAGCATTTT	CASSAGTGVSNQPQHF
-	-	TRBV4-1	TRBJ1-2	TGCGCCAGCAGCCAACATTGGCTCCAAGAAGGCTACACCTTC	CASSQHWLQEGYTF
-	-	TRBV21-1	TRBJ1-4	TGTGCCAGCAACAAGGACTTCTTTAATGAAAAACTGTTTTTT	CASNKDFFNEKLFF
-	-	TRBV2	TRBJ2-3	TGTGCCAGCAGTTCGGACTACACAGATACGCAGTATTTT	CASSSDYTDTQYF
-	-	TRBV4-1	TRBJ2-5	TGCGCCAGCAGCCAAGTTCCAGGTCCCCAAGAGACCCAGTACTTC	CASSQVPGPQETQYF